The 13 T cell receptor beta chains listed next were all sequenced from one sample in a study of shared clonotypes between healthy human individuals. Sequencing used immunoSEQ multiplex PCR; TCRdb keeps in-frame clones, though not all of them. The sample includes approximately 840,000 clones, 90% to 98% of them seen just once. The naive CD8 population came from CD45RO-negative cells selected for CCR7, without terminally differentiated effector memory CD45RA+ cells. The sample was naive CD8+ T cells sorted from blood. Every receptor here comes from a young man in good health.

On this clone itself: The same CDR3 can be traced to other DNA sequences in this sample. The CDR3 region has the DNA TGTGCTAGTGGTTTGGGACAGGGGGCAGATACGCAGTATTTT. This codes for CASGLGQGADTQYF. The V call is TRBV12-5, the J call TRBJ2-3, with 9 nucleotides matching TRBD1. Unmatched junction bases numbered 0, after V lost 1 base and J lost 4 bases. There are 14 residues in the CDR3. The germline gives CDR1 LGHNT, CDR2 FRNRAP. The full variable domain, with the rest looked up from reference TRBV12-5 and TRBJ2-3, is DARVTQTPRHKVTEMGQEVTMRCQPILGHNTVFWYRQTMMQGLELLAYFRNRAPLDDSGMPKDRFSAEMPDATLATLKIQPSEPRDSAVYFCASGLGQGADTQYFGPGTRLTVL.

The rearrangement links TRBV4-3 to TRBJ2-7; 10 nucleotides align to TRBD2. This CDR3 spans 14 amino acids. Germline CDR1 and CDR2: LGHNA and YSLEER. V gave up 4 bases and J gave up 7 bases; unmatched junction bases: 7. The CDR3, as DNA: TGCGCCAGCAGCCTCGGACTAGCGGCTTGGGAGCAGTACTTC. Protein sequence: CASSLGLAAWEQYF.

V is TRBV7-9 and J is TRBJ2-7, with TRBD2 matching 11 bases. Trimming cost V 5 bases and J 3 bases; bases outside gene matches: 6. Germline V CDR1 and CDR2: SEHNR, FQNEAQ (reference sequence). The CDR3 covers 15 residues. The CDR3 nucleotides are TGTGCCAGCAGCCCACTTAGCGGGAGGGTCTACGAGCAGTACTTC. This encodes CASSPLSGRVYEQYF.

For the CDR3, the DNA is TGTGCCAGCAGCGAGGGGGGCTATACGCAGTATTTT. Translated, it gives CASSEGGYTQYF. This chain uses TRBV9 with TRBJ2-3; the D gene could be TRBD1 or TRBD2 (6 bases each). With 3 bases removed from V and 7 bases from J, the gap between germline ends came to 9 bases. CDR1 SGDLS and CDR2 YYNGEE come from the germline V gene. The CDR3 is made up of 12 amino acids.

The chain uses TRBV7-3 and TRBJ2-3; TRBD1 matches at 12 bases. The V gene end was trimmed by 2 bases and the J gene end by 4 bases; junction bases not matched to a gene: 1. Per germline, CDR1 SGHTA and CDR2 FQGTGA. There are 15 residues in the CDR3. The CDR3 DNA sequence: TGTGCCAGCAGCTTAGGGACAGGGGGCGCAGATACGCAGTATTTT. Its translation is CASSLGTGGADTQYF.

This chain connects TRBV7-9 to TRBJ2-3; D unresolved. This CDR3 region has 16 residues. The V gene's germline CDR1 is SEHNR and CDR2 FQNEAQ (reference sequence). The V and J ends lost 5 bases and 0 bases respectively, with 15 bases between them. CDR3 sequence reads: CASSPTDNPSTDTQYF. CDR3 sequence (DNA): TGTGCCAGCAGCCCCACCGACAACCCTAGCACAGATACGCAGTATTTT.

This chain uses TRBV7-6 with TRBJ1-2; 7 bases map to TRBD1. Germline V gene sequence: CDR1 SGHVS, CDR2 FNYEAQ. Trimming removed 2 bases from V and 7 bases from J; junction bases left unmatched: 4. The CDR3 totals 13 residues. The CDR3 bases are TGTGCCAGCAGCTTAACAGGGGAGGTTGGCTACACCTTC. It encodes CASSLTGEVGYTF.

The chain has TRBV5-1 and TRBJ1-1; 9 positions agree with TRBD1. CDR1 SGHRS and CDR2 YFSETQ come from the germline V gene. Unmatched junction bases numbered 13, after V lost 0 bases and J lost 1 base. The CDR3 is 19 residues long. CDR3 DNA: TGCGCCAGCAGCTTGGGAACATGGGACAGGGCGACGGGGAACACTGAAGCTTTCTTT. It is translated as CASSLGTWDRATGNTEAFF. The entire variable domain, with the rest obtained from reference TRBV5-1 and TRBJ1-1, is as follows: KAGVTQTPRYLIKTRGQQVTLSCSPISGHRSVSWYQQTPGQGLQFLFEYFSETQRNKGNFPGRFSGRQFSNSRSEMNVSTLELGDSALYLCASSLGTWDRATGNTEAFFGQGTRLTVV.

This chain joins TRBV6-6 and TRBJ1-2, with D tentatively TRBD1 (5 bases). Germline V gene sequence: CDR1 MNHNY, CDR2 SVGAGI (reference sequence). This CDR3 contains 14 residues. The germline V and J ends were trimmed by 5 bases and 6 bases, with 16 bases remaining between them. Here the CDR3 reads CASSQVDQGNGYTF. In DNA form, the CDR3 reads TGTGCCAGCAGTCAAGTGGATCAGGGAAATGGCTACACCTTC.

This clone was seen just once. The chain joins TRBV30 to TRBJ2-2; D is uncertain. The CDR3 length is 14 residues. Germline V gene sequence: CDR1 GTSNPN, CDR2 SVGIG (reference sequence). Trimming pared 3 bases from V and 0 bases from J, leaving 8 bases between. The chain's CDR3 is CAWSANPNTGELFF. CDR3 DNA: TGTGCCTGGAGCGCGAACCCGAACACCGGGGAGCTGTTTTTT.

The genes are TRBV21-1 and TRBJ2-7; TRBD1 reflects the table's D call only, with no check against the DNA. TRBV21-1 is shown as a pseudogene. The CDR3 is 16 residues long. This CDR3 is CASSKVGRQDSYEQYF. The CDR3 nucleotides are TGTGCCAGCAGCAAAGTCGGTCGGCAGGACTCCTACGAGCAGTACTTC.

CDR3 in amino acids: CASSSGTGNYGYTF. For the CDR3, the DNA is TGTGCCAGCAGCTCCGGGACGGGAAACTATGGCTACACCTTC. The rearrangement uses TRBV7-2 and TRBJ1-2, with a tentative D call TRBD1 (5 bases). The CDR3 consists of 14 residues. Germline V gene sequence: CDR1 SGHTA, CDR2 FQGNSA. Trimming cost V 4 bases and J 2 bases, with 11 bases left between them.

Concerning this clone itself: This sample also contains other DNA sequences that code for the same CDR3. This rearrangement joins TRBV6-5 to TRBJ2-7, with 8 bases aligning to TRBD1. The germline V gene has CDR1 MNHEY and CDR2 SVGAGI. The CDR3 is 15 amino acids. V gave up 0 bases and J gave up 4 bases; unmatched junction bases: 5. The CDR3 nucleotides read TGTGCCAGCAGTTACTCGCCAGGGGGCGGATACGAGCAGTACTTC. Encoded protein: CASSYSPGGGYEQYF.